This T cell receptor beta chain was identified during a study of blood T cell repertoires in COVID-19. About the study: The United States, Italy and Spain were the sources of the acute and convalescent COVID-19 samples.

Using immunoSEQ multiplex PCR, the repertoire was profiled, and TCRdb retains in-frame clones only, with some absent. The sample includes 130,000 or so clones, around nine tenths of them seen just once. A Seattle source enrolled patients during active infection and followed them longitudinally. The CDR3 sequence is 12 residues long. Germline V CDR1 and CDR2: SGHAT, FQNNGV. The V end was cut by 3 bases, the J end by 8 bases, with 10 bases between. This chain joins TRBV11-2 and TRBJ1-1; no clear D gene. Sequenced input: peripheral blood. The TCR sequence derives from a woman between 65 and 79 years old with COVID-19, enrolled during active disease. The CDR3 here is CASSFKWQEAFF. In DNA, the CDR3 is TGTGCCAGCAGCTTTAAATGGCAGGAAGCTTTCTTT.